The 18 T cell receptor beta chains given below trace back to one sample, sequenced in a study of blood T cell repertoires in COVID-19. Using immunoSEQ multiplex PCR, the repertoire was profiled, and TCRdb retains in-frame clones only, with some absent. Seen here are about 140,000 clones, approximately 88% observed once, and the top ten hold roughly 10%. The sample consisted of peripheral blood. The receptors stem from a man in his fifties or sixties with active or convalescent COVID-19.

CDR3: CASTYTGVETQYF. The CDR3 DNA sequence: TGTGCCAGCACCTATACAGGGGTGGAGACCCAGTACTTC. The chain links TRBV5-5 to TRBJ2-5, with TRBD1 matching 7 bases. Germline assignment: CDR1 SGHKS and CDR2 YYEKEE (reference sequence). With V trimmed by 6 bases and J by 5 bases, 7 bases remained unmatched. CDR3 length: 13 residues. Full variable domain (missing parts from reference TRBV5-5 and TRBJ2-5): DAGVTQSPTHLIKTRGQQVTLRCSPISGHKSVSWYQQVLGQGPQFIFQYYEKEERGRGNFPDRFSARQFPNYSSELNVNALLLGDSALYLCASTYTGVETQYFGPGTRLLVL.

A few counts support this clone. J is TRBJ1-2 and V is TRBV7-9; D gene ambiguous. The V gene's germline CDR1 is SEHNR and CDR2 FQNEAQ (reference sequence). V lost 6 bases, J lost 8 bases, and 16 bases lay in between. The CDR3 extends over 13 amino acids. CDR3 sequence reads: CASSQQGLRGYTF. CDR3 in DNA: TGTGCCAGCAGTCAACAAGGACTACGCGGCTACACCTTC.

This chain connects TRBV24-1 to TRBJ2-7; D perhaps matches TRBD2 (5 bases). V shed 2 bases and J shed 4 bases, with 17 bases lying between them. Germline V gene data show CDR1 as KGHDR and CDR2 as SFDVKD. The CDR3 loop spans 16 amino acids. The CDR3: CATSDSTTSAVYEQYF. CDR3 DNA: TGTGCCACCAGTGATTCGACTACGTCGGCCGTATACGAGCAGTACTTC.

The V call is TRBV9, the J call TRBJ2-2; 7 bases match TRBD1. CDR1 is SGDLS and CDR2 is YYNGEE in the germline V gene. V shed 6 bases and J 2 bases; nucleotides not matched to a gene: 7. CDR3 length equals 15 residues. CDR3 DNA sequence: TGTGCCAGCACGCCCGGGACAGAAAACACCGGGGAGCTGTTTTTT. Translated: CASTPGTENTGELFF. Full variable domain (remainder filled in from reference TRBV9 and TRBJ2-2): DSGVTQTPKHLITATGQRVTLRCSPRSGDLSVYWYQQSLDQGLQFLIQYYNGEERAKGNILERFSAQQFPDLHSELNLSSLELGDSALYFCASTPGTENTGELFFGEGSRLTVL.

CDR3 region: CASSSRRDTTYEQYF. CDR3 coding DNA: TGTGCCAGCAGCTCCCGCCGGGACACCACCTACGAGCAGTACTTC. The rearrangement uses TRBV11-2 and TRBJ2-7, with a weak D call TRBD1 (6 bases). V shed 4 bases and J shed 2 bases, with 15 bases lying between them. CDR1 and CDR2 from the germline V gene are SGHAT and FQNNGV. The CDR3 extends over 15 amino acids.

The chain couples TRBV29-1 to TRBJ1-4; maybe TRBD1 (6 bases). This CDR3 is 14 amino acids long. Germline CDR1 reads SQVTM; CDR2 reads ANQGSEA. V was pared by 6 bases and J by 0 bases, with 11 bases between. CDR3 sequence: CSVRDTTTNEKLFF. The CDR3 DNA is TGCAGCGTCAGGGACACTACAACTAATGAAAAACTGTTTTTT.

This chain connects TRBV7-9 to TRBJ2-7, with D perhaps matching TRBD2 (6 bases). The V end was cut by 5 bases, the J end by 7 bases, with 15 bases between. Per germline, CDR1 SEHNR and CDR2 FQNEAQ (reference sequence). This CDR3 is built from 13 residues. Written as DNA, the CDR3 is TGTGCCAGCAGCGTCCGGGACGCGGGGGAGCAGTACTTC. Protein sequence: CASSVRDAGEQYF.

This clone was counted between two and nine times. CDR3 DNA sequence: TGTGCCAGCAGCCCCCATTACAGCAGACACTACGAGCAGTACTTC. It specifies CASSPHYSRHYEQYF. V and J are TRBV7-2 and TRBJ2-7; D not resolved. Trimming shortened V by 5 bases and J by 3 bases, and 17 bases separated the two germline ends. This CDR3 is 15 amino acids long. Germline values: CDR1 SGHTA, CDR2 FQGNSA.

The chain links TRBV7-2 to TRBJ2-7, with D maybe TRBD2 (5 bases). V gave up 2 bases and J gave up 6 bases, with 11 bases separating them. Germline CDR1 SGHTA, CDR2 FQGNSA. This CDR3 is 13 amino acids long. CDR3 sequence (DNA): TGTGCCAGCAGCTTATGGGAGTCGGTCGAGCAGTACTTC. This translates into CASSLWESVEQYF.

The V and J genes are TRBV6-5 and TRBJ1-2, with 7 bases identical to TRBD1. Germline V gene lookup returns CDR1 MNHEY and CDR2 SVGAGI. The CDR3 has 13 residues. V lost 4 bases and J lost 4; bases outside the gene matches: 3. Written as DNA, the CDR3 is TGTGCCAGCAGTTGGGGACAGACCTATGGCTACACCTTC. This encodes CASSWGQTYGYTF.

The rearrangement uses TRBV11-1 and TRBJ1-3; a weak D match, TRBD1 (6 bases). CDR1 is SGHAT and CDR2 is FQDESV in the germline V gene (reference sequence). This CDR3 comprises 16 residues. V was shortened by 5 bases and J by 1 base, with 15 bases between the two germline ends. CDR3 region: CASSNDRTASGNTIYF. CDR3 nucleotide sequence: TGTGCCAGCAGCAACGACAGGACTGCATCTGGAAACACCATATATTTT.

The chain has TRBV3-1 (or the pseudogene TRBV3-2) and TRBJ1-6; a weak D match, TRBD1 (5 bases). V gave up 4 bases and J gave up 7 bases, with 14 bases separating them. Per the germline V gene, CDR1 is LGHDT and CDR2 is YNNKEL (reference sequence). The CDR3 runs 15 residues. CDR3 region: CASSLGQGGNSPLHF. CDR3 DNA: TGTGCCAGCAGCCTAGGCCAGGGAGGCAATTCACCCCTCCACTTT.

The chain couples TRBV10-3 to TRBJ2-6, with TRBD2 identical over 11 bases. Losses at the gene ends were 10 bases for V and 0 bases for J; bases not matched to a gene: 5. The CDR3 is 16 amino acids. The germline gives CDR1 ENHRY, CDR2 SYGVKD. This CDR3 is CATGLAGNSGANVLTF. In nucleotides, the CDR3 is TGTGCCACCGGACTAGCGGGTAACTCTGGGGCCAACGTCCTGACTTTC.

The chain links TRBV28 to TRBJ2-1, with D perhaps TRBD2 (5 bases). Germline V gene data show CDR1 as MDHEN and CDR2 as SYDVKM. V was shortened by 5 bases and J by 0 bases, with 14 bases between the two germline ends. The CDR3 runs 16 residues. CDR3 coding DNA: TGTGCCAGCAGTATAGGAGGCGCCGGCTCCTACAATGAGCAGTTCTTC. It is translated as CASSIGGAGSYNEQFF.

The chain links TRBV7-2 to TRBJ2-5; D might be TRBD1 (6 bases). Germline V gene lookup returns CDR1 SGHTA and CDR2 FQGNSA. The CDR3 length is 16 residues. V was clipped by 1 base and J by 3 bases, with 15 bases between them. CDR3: CASSLVSQGRKETQYF. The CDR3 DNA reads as TGTGCCAGCAGCTTAGTAAGTCAGGGGCGAAAAGAGACCCAGTACTTC.

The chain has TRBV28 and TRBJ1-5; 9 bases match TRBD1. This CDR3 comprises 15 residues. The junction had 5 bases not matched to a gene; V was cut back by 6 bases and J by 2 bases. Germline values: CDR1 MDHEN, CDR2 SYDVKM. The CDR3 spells CASRLTGGGNQPQHF. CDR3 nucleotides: TGTGCCAGCAGGCTGACAGGGGGAGGCAATCAGCCCCAGCATTTT.

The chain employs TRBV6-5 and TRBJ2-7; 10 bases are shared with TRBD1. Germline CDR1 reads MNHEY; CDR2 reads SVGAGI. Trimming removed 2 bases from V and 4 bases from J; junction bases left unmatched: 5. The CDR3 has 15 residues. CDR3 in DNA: TGTGCCAGCAGTTACCCGGGACAGGGGAAGTACGAGCAGTACTTC. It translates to CASSYPGQGKYEQYF.

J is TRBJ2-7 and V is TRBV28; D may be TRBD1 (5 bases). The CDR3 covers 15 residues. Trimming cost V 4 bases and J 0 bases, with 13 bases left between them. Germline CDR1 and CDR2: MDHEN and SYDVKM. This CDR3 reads CASSSQTVSSYEQYF. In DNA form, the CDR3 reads TGTGCCAGCAGTTCACAGACAGTGAGCTCCTACGAGCAGTACTTC.